This T cell receptor beta chain is from a study of vaccination effects on CD4 cells after COVID-19. As for the study in general: Participants received two doses of either the BNT162b2 or mRNA-1273 vaccine.

Expansion of antigen-specific CD4+ T cells with viral peptide pools was carried out by the ViraFEST assay before sequencing. Scientists isolated CD4+ T cells after a roughly ten-day culture period ended. SARS-CoV-2 infected the person between March and December 2020, as confirmed by PCR. Clones were read by immunoSEQ multiplex PCR, and TCRdb kept only the in-frame ones, dropping some. The sample holds 40,000 or so clones, around 80% seen once. This clone appeared a few times. Its antigen is not identified. Source: CD4+ T cells from PBMCs cultured with a peptide pool, taken before COVID-19 vaccination. This clonotype was sampled from a human donor who had a prior SARS-CoV-2 infection.

The chain's CDR3 is CASSLVQGGAGELFF. CDR3 coding DNA: TGCGCCAGCAGCTTGGTACAGGGTGGGGCCGGGGAGCTGTTTTTT. This sequence joins TRBV5-1 and TRBJ2-2; D may be TRBD1 (6 bases). The germline CDR1 and CDR2 sequences are SGHRS and YFSETQ. V lost 0 bases and J 6 bases, leaving 12 bases between the germline ends. The CDR3 length is 15 residues.